The clone carrying this T cell receptor beta chain was recorded once. These data come from a study of response to subunit inactivated influenza vaccine. TCRdb redid the calling of the RT-PCR reads with MiXCR, one entry per CDR3 protein. This sample has under 750,000 distinct CDR3 sequences, with approximately 10% found just once. Sequences were derived from PBMCs from blood, sampled on the day of vaccination. This TCR was recovered from a man aged 50 to 59 who received an inactivated influenza vaccine.

CDR3 sequence reads: CSATRQGATNEKLFF. The CDR3 DNA reads TGCAGTGCGACCCGACAGGGGGCAACTAATGAAAAACTGTTTTTT. J is TRBJ1-4 and V is TRBV20-1, with 9 bases that match TRBD1. Germline V gene lookup returns CDR1 DFQATT and CDR2 SNEGSKA (reference sequence). The J segment lost 0 bases and the V segment lost 6 bases, leaving 5 bases of the junction unmatched. CDR3 length equals 15 residues.